This TCR beta chain was documented in a study of CD8+CD57+ T cells in acquired aplastic anemia. Patients included in sequencing had previously demonstrated CD8+CD57+ cell expansion by flow cytometry. TCR beta VDJ and CDR3 profiles were obtained from a genomic DNA template. TCRdb analysed the reads with MiXCR anew, one entry per CDR3 protein. Among fewer than 250,000 distinct CDR3 sequences listed, approximately 50% were seen once. V was shortened by 0 bases and J by 12 bases, with 12 bases between the two germline ends. This CDR3 comprises 12 residues. Germline values: CDR1 SGDLS, CDR2 YYNGEE. The sequence was collected from a human donor with aplastic anemia. The sequenced sample was sorted CD4+, CD8+, or CD8+CD57+ T cells (not recorded which) from PBMCs. The genes are TRBV9 and TRBJ1-2; D may be TRBD1 (6 bases). The CDR3 spells CASSVAQGRDTF. CDR3 sequence (DNA): TGTGCCAGCAGCGTAGCGCAGGGGAGAGACACCTTC.